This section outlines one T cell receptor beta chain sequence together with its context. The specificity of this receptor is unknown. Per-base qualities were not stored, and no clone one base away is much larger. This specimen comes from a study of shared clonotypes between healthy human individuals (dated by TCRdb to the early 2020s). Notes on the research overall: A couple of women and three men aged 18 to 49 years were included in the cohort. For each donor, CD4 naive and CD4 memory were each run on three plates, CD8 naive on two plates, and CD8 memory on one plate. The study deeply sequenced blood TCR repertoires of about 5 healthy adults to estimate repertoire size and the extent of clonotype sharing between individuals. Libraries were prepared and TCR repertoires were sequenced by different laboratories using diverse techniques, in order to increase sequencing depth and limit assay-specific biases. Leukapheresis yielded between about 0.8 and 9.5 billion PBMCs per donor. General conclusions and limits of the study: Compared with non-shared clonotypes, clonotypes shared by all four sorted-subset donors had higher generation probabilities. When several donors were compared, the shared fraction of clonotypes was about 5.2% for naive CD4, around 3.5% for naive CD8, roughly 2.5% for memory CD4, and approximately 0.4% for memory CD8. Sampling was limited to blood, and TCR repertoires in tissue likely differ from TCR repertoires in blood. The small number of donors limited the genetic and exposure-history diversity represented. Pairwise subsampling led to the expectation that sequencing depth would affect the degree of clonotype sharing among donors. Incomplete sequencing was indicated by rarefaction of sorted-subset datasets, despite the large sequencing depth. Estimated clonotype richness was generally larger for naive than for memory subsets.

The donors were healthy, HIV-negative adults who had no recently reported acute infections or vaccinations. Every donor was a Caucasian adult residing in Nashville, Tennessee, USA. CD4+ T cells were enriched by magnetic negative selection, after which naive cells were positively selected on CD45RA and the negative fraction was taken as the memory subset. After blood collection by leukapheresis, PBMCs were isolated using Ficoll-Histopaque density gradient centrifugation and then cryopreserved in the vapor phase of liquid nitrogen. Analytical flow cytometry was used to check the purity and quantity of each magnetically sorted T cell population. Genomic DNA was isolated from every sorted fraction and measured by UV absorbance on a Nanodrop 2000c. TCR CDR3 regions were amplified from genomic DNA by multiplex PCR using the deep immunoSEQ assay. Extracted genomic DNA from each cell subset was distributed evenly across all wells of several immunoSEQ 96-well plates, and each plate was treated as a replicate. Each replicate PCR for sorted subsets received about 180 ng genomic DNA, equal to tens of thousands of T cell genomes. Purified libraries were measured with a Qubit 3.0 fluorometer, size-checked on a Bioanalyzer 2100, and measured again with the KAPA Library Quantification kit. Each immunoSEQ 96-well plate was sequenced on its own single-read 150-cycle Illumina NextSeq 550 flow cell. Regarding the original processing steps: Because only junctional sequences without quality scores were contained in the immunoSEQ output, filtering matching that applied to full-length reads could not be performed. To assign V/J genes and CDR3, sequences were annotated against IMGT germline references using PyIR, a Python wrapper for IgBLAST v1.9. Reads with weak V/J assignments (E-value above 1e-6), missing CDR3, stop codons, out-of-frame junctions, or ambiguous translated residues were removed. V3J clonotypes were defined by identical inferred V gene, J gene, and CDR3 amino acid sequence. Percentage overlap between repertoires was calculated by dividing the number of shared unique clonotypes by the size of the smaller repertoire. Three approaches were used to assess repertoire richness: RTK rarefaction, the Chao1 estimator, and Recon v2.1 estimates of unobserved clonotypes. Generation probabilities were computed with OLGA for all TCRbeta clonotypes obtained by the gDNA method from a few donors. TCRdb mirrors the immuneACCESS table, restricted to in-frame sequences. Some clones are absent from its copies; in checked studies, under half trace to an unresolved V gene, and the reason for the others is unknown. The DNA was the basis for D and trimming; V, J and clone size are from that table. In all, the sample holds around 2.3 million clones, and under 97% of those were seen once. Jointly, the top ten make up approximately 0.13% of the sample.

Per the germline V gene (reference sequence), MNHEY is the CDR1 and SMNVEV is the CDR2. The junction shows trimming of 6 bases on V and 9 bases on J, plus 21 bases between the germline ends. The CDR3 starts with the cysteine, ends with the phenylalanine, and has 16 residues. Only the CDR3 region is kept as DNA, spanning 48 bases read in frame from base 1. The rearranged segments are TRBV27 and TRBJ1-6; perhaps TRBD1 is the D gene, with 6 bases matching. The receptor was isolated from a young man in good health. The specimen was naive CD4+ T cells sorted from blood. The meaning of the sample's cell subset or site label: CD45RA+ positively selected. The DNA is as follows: TGTGCCAGCAGGGCTGAGGGTTGGGGGCGTGGTTCACCCCTCCACTTT. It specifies CASRAEGWGRGSPLHF.